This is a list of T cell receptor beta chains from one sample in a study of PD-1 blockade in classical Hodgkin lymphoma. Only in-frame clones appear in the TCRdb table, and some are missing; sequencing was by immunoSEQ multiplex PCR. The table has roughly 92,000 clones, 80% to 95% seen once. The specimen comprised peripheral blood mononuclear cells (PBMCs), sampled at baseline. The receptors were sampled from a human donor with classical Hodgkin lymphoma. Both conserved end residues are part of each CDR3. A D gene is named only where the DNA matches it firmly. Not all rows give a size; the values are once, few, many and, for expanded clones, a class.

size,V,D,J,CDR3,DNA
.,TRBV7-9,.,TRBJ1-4,CASSPLGGDEKLFF,TGTGCCAGCAGCCCCTTGGGGGGGGATGAAAAACTGTTTTTT
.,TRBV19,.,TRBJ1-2,CASSIGRKYGYTF,TGTGCCAGTAGTATAGGTCGAAAATATGGCTACACCTTC
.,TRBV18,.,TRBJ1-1,CASSPMDSANTEAFF,TGTGCCAGCTCACCAATGGACAGCGCCAACACTGAAGCTTTCTTT
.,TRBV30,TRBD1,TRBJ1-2,CAWGSLGGDYGYTF,TGTGCCTGGGGGAGCCTAGGGGGCGACTATGGCTACACCTTC
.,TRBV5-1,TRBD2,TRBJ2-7,CASSLVLAGGDEQYF,TGCGCCAGCAGCTTGGTGCTAGCGGGAGGGGACGAGCAGTACTTC
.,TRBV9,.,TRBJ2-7,CASAPGQSYEQYF,TGTGCCAGCGCCCCCGGCCAGTCTTACGAGCAGTACTTC
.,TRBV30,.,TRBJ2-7,CAWSVPRTTTYEQYF,TGTGCCTGGAGTGTCCCAAGGACTACAACCTACGAGCAGTACTTC
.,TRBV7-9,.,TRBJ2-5,CASSLAGETQYF,TGTGCCAGCAGCTTAGCCGGGGAGACCCAGTACTTC
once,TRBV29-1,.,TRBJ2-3,CSVGRDRGRYTDTQYF,TGCAGCGTTGGTAGGGATAGAGGGCGATACACAGATACGCAGTATTTT
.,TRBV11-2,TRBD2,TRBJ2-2,CASSPSGSTGELFF,TGTGCCAGCAGCCCTAGCGGAAGCACCGGGGAGCTGTTTTTT
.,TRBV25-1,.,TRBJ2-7,CASKDGTSSYEQYF,TGTGCCAGCAAGGACGGAACGAGCTCCTACGAGCAGTACTTC
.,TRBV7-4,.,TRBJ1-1,CASSFLQENTEAFF,TGTGCCAGCAGCTTCCTACAGGAGAACACTGAAGCTTTCTTT